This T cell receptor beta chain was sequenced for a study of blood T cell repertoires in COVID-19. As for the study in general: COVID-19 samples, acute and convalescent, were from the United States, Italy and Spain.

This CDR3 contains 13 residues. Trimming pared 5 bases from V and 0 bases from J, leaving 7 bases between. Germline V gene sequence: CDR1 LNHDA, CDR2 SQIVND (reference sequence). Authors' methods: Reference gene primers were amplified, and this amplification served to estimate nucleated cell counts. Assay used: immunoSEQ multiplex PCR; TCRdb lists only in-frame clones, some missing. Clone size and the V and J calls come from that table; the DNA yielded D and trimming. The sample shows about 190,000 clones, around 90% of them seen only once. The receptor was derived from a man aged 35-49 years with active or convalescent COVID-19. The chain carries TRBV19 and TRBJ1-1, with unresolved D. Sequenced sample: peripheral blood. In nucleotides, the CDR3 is TGTGCCAGTAGTTTCCAGGTGAACACTGAAGCTTTCTTT. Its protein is CASSFQVNTEAFF.